These 19 T cell receptor beta chains came from one sample sequenced in a study of blood T cell repertoires in COVID-19. The assay was immunoSEQ multiplex PCR, and TCRdb's table has in-frame clones only and misses some. The sample has around 70,000 clones; about 80% are singletons. The sequencing sample was made of peripheral blood. Receptors originate from a man aged 55-75 years with active or convalescent COVID-19.

This clone occurred a few times. The chain employs TRBV4-2 and TRBJ1-4; 9 bases fit TRBD1. After removal of 1 base from V and 4 bases from J, the junction contained 1 base not matched to a gene. The CDR3 spans 15 residues. Germline CDR1 and CDR2: LGHNA and YNFKEQ. Here the CDR3 DNA reads TGTGCCAGCAGCCAAGTGGGACAGGGTAATGAAAAACTGTTTTTT. Its protein is CASSQVGQGNEKLFF.

The chain's CDR3 is CASSLTRHSGQYF. The CDR3 DNA sequence: TGTGCCAGCAGCTTAACTAGACACTCTGGGCAGTACTTC. The rearrangement links TRBV7-3 to TRBJ2-7; the D is unclear. V lost 0 bases and J 9 bases, leaving 12 bases between the germline ends. The CDR3 sequence is 13 residues long. The germline V gene has CDR1 SGHTA and CDR2 FQGTGA. The full variable domain, in which reference TRBV7-3 and TRBJ2-7 provide the parts outside the CDR3, is GAGVSQTPSNKVTEKGKYVELRCDPISGHTALYWYRQSLGQGPEFLIYFQGTGAADDSGLPNDRFFAVRPEGSVSTLKIQRTERGDSAVYLCASSLTRHSGQYFGPGTRLTVT.

Only a few counts were recorded for this clone. The chain joins TRBV21-1 to TRBJ1-1; the tabulated D call, TRBD1, remains unverified against the DNA. TRBV21-1 is designated a pseudogene. The CDR3 runs to 13 residues. The CDR3 sequence: CASSIRGQIQAFF. The CDR3 coding sequence is TGTGCCAGCAGCATTCGAGGACAGATCCAAGCTTTCTTT.

This sequence joins TRBV19 and TRBJ2-5, with 14 bases matching TRBD2. CDR3 length: 16 residues. Trimming at V came to 4 bases and at J to 1 base, leaving 2 bases not matched to a gene. CDR1 LNHDA and CDR2 SQIVND come from the germline V gene (reference sequence). This CDR3 is CASSRTSGGFQETQYF. The DNA for the CDR3 is TGTGCCAGTAGTAGGACTAGCGGGGGGTTCCAAGAGACCCAGTACTTC.

The chain couples TRBV3-1 (or the pseudogene TRBV3-2) to TRBJ2-7; 8 positions agree with TRBD2. J lost 4 bases, V lost 4 bases, and 6 bases had no gene match. The CDR3 loop spans 14 amino acids. CDR1 is LGHDT, CDR2 YNNKEL, per germline (reference sequence). The CDR3 here is CASSLGLAEYEQYF. In DNA form, the CDR3 reads TGTGCCAGCAGCCTAGGACTAGCCGAGTACGAGCAGTACTTC.

DNA for the CDR3: TGTGCCAGCAGGAGGGGACATCCACCATCAAATGAAAAACTGTTTTTT. It encodes CASRRGHPPSNEKLFF. The chain couples TRBV2 to TRBJ1-4; TRBD1 is a possible D gene (6 bases). There are 16 residues in the CDR3. V lost 6 bases and J 5 bases, leaving 19 bases between the germline ends. Germline lookup yields CDR1 SNHLY and CDR2 FYNNEI.

The chain joins TRBV12-3 or TRBV12-4 to TRBJ2-1; 12 bases map to TRBD2. The CDR3 sequence is 13 residues long. Trimming took 7 bases from V and 15 from J; bases not matched to a gene: 10. The CDR3 is CASNPSGGGSLFF. DNA of the CDR3: TGTGCCAGCAACCCTAGCGGGGGGGGGAGCTTGTTCTTC.

This chain links TRBV7-3 with TRBJ2-1; 8 bases agree with TRBD1. The CDR3 contains 13 residues. The V gene end was trimmed by 9 bases and the J gene end by 2 bases; junction bases not matched to a gene: 3. The germline V gene encodes CDR1 SGHTA and CDR2 FQGTGA. CDR3 in DNA: TGTGCCAGTGCGGACAGGGCCTACAATGAGCAGTTCTTC. Residues: CASADRAYNEQFF.

The chain couples TRBV15 to TRBJ1-3; D uncertain. Germline CDR1 LNHNV, CDR2 YYDKDF (reference sequence). The V and J ends lost 5 bases and 0 bases respectively, with 11 bases between them. This CDR3 contains 15 residues. CDR3 sequence: CATSGLGSSGNTIYF. The CDR3 bases are TGTGCCACCAGCGGACTAGGATCCTCTGGAAACACCATATATTTT.

CDR3 loop: CAISGTGMNTEAFF. The CDR3 DNA sequence: TGTGCCATCAGTGGTACAGGGATGAACACTGAAGCTTTCTTT. The chain recombines TRBV10-3 with TRBJ1-1; TRBD1 is a possible D gene (6 bases). The V gene lost 4 bases and the J gene lost 0 bases, with 9 bases spanning the gap. This CDR3 contains 14 residues. In germline, CDR1 is ENHRY, CDR2 SYGVKD.

This chain connects TRBV19 to TRBJ2-3, with TRBD1 as a possible D gene (6 bases). Germline values: CDR1 LNHDA, CDR2 SQIVND (reference sequence). The CDR3 sequence is 14 residues long. V lost 11 bases to trimming and J lost 0 bases, with 15 bases between them. The CDR3 sequence is CASWDTSSTDTQYF. The DNA for the CDR3 is TGTGCCTCCTGGGACACATCTAGCACAGATACGCAGTATTTT. The variable domain in full, with the rest retrieved from reference TRBV19 and TRBJ2-3, is DGGITQSPKYLFRKEGQNVTLSCEQNLNHDAMYWYRQDPGQGLRLIYYSQIVNDFQKGDIAEGYSVSREKKESFPLTVTSAQKNPTAFYLCASWDTSSTDTQYFGPGTRLTVL.

This clone was seen a handful of times. The chain combines TRBV4-1 with TRBJ1-2; possible D gene TRBD1, 5 bases. Trimming took 1 base from V and 6 from J, leaving 15 bases between them. Germline CDR1 MGHRA, CDR2 YSYEKL. This CDR3 is built from 15 residues. The CDR3 sequence: CASSQVGAGSHGYTF. CDR3 nucleotide sequence: TGCGCCAGCAGCCAAGTAGGGGCAGGGTCCCATGGCTACACCTTC.

This CDR3 reads CASSHLGGPTDTQYF. The CDR3 region has the DNA TGTGCCAGCAGTCATTTGGGGGGGCCCACAGATACGCAGTATTTT. The chain has TRBV6-5 and TRBJ2-3; D possibly corresponds to TRBD2 (7 bases). The CDR3 contains 15 residues. The V gene lost 5 bases and the J gene lost 2 bases, with 14 bases spanning the gap. Germline-derived CDR1 and CDR2 are MNHEY and SVGAGI.

J is TRBJ2-1 and V is TRBV5-1; TRBD1 matches 7 bases. Germline CDR1 and CDR2: SGHRS and YFSETQ. The junction had 5 bases not matched to a gene; V was cut back by 4 bases and J by 4 bases. The CDR3 spans 14 residues. The chain's CDR3 is CASSPGQAYNEQFF. CDR3 DNA: TGCGCCAGCAGCCCTGGACAGGCGTACAATGAGCAGTTCTTC.

On this clone itself: Within the sample, other DNA sequences also encode this same CDR3. The rearrangement uses TRBV5-1 and TRBJ1-6; TRBD1 agrees at 7 bases. J lost 5 bases, V lost 4 bases, and 3 bases had no gene match. The CDR3 totals 14 residues. The germline gives CDR1 SGHRS, CDR2 YFSETQ. CDR3 nucleotides: TGCGCCAGCAGCCCGGGACAGAATAATTCACCCCTCCACTTT. This translates into CASSPGQNNSPLHF.

The rearrangement links TRBV12-1 to TRBJ2-1; the DNA was not compared with TRBD2, the D call given in the table. TRBV12-1 counts as a pseudogene. The CDR3 length is 16 residues. CDR3: CASSFDNGSSYNEQFF. The DNA of the CDR3 is TGTGCCAGCAGCTTTGATAACGGGAGCTCCTACAATGAGCAGTTCTTC.

This rearrangement joins TRBV2 to TRBJ2-1, with 8 bases that match TRBD2. Germline values: CDR1 SNHLY, CDR2 FYNNEI. V shed 7 bases and J 9 bases; nucleotides not matched to a gene: 11. CDR3 size: 14 residues. The CDR3 DNA sequence: TGTGCCAGCATCCCCCGGGGGGGGGCTGGTGAGCAGTTCTTC. It specifies CASIPRGGAGEQFF. Combining the CDR3 with reference TRBV2 and TRBJ2-1 gives the whole variable domain EPEVTQTPSHQVTQMGQEVILRCVPISNHLYFYWYRQILGQKVEFLVSFYNNEISEKSEIFDDQFSVERPDGSNFTLKIRSTKLEDSAMYFCASIPRGGAGEQFFGPGTRLTVL.

The chain employs TRBV20-1 and TRBJ1-5; a weak D match, TRBD1 (5 bases). The CDR3 is made up of 15 amino acids. V was clipped by 3 bases and J by 0 bases, with 12 bases between them. Germline values: CDR1 DFQATT, CDR2 SNEGSKA (reference sequence). The CDR3 is CSASVDSHSNQPQHF. In DNA, the CDR3 is TGCAGTGCTAGTGTTGACAGCCATAGCAATCAGCCCCAGCATTTT.

The chain has TRBV28 and TRBJ1-2; perhaps TRBD1 as D (5 bases). V gave up 8 bases and J gave up 10 bases, with 17 bases separating them. The CDR3 loop spans 12 amino acids. Looked up from germline, CDR1 is MDHEN and CDR2 is SYDVKM. CDR3 nucleotides: TGTGCCAGCGTCGCGGGGGGGAGACACTACACCTTC. Amino acids: CASVAGGRHYTF.